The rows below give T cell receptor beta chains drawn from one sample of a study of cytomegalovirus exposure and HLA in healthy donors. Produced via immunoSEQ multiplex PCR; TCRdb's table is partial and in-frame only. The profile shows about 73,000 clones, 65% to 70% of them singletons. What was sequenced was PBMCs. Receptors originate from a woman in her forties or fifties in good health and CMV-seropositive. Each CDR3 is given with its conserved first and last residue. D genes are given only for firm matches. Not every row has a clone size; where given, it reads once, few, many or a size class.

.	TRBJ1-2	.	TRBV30	TGTGCCTGGAGTGTAGATTTTTGGGCCTCTAACTATGGCTACACCTTC	CAWSVDFWASNYGYTF
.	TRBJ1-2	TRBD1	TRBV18	TGTGCCAGCTCACCCGACAGGGAAAACTATGGCTACACCTTC	CASSPDRENYGYTF
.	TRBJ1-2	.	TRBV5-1	TGCGCCACCCAGAGGGAACCGGGACAACTAGGGGATTACACCTTC	CATQREPGQLGDYTF
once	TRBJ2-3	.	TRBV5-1	TGCGCCAGCACCCGAGGGGGACGGACTAGCACAGATACGCAGTATTTT	CASTRGGRTSTDTQYF
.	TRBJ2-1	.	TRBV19	TGTGCCAGTAGCCGCGGACTAAATGAGCAGTTCTTC	CASSRGLNEQFF
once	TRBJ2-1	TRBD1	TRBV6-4	TGTGCCAGCAGTGTCTTCTCCGGGACAGGGGGGTACAATGAGCAGTTCTTC	CASSVFSGTGGYNEQFF
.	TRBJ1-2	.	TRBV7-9	TGTGCCAGCAGCTCTACTGGAGGCCGGCTCTATGGCTACACCTTC	CASSSTGGRLYGYTF
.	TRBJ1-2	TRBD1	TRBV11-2	TGTGCCAGCAGCTCTAGGGACAGGGTTCAATACACCTTC	CASSSRDRVQYTF
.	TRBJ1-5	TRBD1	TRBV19	TGTGCCAGTAGTACCCACGACAGGGGGCGAAATCAGCCCCAGCATTTT	CASSTHDRGRNQPQHF
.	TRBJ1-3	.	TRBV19	TGTGCCAGTAGTATCCAGGGCCAATTCTCTGGAAACACCATATATTTT	CASSIQGQFSGNTIYF
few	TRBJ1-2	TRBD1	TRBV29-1	TGCAGCGCTGAAGCCCCCCCAGGGGGAGGCTATGGCTACACCTTC	CSAEAPPGGGYGYTF
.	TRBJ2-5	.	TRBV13	TGTGCCAGCAGCTTAGGTACAGGGCTAGAGACCCAGTACTTC	CASSLGTGLETQYF
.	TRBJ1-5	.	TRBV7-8	TGTGCCAGCAGCTTATTTGAACCAGCGGCTCGGCATCAGCCCCAGCATTTT	CASSLFEPAARHQPQHF
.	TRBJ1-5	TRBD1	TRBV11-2	TGTGCCAGCAGCAGGGGACAGGGCAATCAGCCCCAGCATTTT	CASSRGQGNQPQHF
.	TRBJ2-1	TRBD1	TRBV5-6	TGTGCCAGCAGCCTCCCGACAGGGGGCTGGGATGAGCAGTTCTTC	CASSLPTGGWDEQFF
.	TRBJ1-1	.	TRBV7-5	TGTGCCAGAAGCTTACTCCGGGACAGAGATCAGAACACTGAAGCTTTCTTT	CARSLLRDRDQNTEAFF
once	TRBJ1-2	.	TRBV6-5	TGTGCCAGCAGTTCACAGGAATTCAGTGGCTACACCTTC	CASSSQEFSGYTF
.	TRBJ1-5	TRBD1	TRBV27	TGTGCCAGCAGTTCAGGGGGTAATCAGCCCCAGCATTTT	CASSSGGNQPQHF
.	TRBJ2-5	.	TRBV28	TGTGCCAGCAGTTTCATGGGCGGGGAAGAGACCCAGTACTTC	CASSFMGGEETQYF
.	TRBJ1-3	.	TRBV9	TGTGCCAGCAGCGTAGATTCATCAGGGTTCGGAAGAAACACCATATATTTT	CASSVDSSGFGRNTIYF
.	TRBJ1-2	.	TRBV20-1	TGCAGTGCTCTAGATGGCTACACCTTC	CSALDGYTF
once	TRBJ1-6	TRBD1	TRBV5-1	TGCGCCAGCAGCTCCGTTACCTCGGGGACAGGCAATTCACCCCTCCACTTT	CASSSVTSGTGNSPLHF
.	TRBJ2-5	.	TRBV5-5	TGTGCCAGCAGCTTGCAAGGGGTCTGGGAGACCCAGTACTTC	CASSLQGVWETQYF
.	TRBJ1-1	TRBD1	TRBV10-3	TGTGCCGGGGGGACAGGGGGTGAAGCTTTCTTT	CAGGTGGEAFF
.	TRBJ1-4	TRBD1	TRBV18	TGTGCCAGCTCACCCCGCCAGGGGGCCAGGTCTAATGAAAAACTGTTTTTT	CASSPRQGARSNEKLFF
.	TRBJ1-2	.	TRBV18	TGTGCCAGCTCACCACGCATCGGGTCGGAGGGTGGCTACACCTTC	CASSPRIGSEGGYTF
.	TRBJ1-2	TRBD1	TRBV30	TGTGCCTGGAGTCCAGCCGGGACAGGTAAGGTCGCGGCTAACTATGGCTACACCTTC	CAWSPAGTGKVAANYGYTF
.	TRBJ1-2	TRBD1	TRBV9	TGTGCCAGCAGCGACGCAACGCAGGGGGCGCCGGATGGCTACACCTTC	CASSDATQGAPDGYTF
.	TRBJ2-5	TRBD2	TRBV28	TGTGCCAGCAGCTCACTAGCGGGGGGGATGGAGACCCAGTACTTC	CASSSLAGGMETQYF
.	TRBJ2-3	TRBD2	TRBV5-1	TGCGCCAGCAGCTTGGGGACTAGCGGGTCCACAGATACGCAGTATTTT	CASSLGTSGSTDTQYF
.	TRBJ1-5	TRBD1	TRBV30	TGTGCCTGGAGTATAGAACAGGGGAATCAGCCCCAGCATTTT	CAWSIEQGNQPQHF
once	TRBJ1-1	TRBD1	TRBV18	TGTGCCAGCTCACCCCGGGACAGGCCTCGCGACACTGAAGCTTTCTTT	CASSPRDRPRDTEAFF
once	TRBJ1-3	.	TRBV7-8	TGTGCCAGCAGCCCGCCGGAGGGAAACACCATATATTTT	CASSPPEGNTIYF
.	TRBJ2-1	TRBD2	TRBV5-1	TGCGCCAGCAGCTTGGAAGGGTTAGCGGGGGAGAATGAGCAGTTCTTC	CASSLEGLAGENEQFF
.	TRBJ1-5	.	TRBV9	TGTGCCAGCAGCCAAACAGGGTTCTATCAGCCCCAGCATTTT	CASSQTGFYQPQHF
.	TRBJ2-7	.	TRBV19	TGTGCCAGTAGTATGGGGTGGAGGACAGACTCCTACGAGCAGTACTTC	CASSMGWRTDSYEQYF
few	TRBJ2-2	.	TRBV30	TGTGCCTGGAGTCCTAGGACCGGGGAGCTGTTTTTT	CAWSPRTGELFF